This entry describes one T cell receptor (beta chain). Its antigen is not identified. PCR employed 60 Vbeta and 13 Jbeta primers. In the study's own analysis: Later, an analysis found 65 million to 85 million unique TCR beta chains, and 9.5 million to 12 million of these were shared. Profiling relied on immunoSEQ multiplex PCR, and the TCRdb table lists in-frame clones only, not all of them. The V and J calls and clone size are taken from that table; D and trimming were inferred from the DNA. Among some 220,000 clones, approximately 78% were seen once, and the ten largest hold 0.45% to 0.5%. This sample was included in a study of cytomegalovirus exposure and HLA in healthy donors. Study-level results: Follow-up analysis seemed to connect common viral pathogens with several of the most significant clusters identified.

The germline CDR1 and CDR2 sequences are SGHRS and YFSETQ. The V gene end was trimmed by 4 bases and the J gene end by 15 bases; junction bases not matched to a gene: 15. The CDR3 runs to 14 residues. This chain joins TRBV5-1 and TRBJ2-1; 8 bases are shared with TRBD1. Input material: PBMCs. The source is a boy younger than 18 in good health and CMV-seronegative. In DNA, the CDR3 is TGCGCCAGCAGCCTAACATTCGGACAGGGTGAGACGTTCTTC. Its protein is CASSLTFGQGETFF. Looking up the rest from reference TRBV5-1 and TRBJ2-1 gives the full variable domain: KAGVTQTPRYLIKTRGQQVTLSCSPISGHRSVSWYQQTPGQGLQFLFEYFSETQRNKGNFPGRFSGRQFSNSRSEMNVSTLELGDSALYLCASSLTFGQGETFFGPGTRLTVL.